The 23 T cell receptor beta chains in this list originate from one sample, sequenced in a study of control samples from healthy donors and cancer patients. The repertoire was sequenced with immunoSEQ multiplex PCR; TCRdb's copy has only in-frame clones and lacks some. Among fewer than 200,000 clones listed, 96% were seen once. Sequencing was done on a sample of blood. The receptor source for this set is a woman aged 25 to 39 in good health.

The V gene is TRBV5-6, the J gene TRBJ2-4, with TRBD2 as a possible D gene (6 bases). The ends were cut back, 3 bases at V and 12 bases at J, with 16 bases in the middle. Germline V gene data show CDR1 as SGHDT and CDR2 as YYEEEE. CDR3 length: 13 amino acids. CDR3 coding DNA: TGTGCCAGCAGCTCCGGGACTCCATCTGGTCAGTACTTC. Its protein is CASSSGTPSGQYF.

The chain recombines TRBV19 with TRBJ1-5; no clear D gene. The V end lost 3 bases, the J end lost 2 bases, and 8 bases lay between the germline ends. Germline V CDR1 and CDR2: LNHDA, SQIVND (reference sequence). The CDR3 spans 14 residues. The CDR3 DNA reads TGTGCCAGTAGTATTCTGGTAGGCAATCAGCCCCAGCATTTT. It codes for CASSILVGNQPQHF.

J is TRBJ2-5 and V is TRBV20-1; TRBD1 or TRBD2 may be the D gene (6 bases each). This CDR3 is 15 amino acids long. The germline CDR1 and CDR2 sequences are DFQATT and SNEGSKA (reference sequence). Trimming left V 3 bases short and J 1 base short, with 15 bases between. CDR3 protein: CSASHPWGAQETQYF. As DNA, the CDR3 is TGCAGTGCTAGTCATCCCTGGGGGGCCCAAGAGACCCAGTACTTC.

The rearrangement joins TRBV12-3 or TRBV12-4 to TRBJ1-1, with 7 nucleotides matching TRBD1. The junction had 13 bases not matched to a gene; V was cut back by 11 bases and J by 10 bases. The CDR3 contains 12 residues. The CDR3 reads CASRGEVGGAFF. The CDR3 bases are TGTGCCTCCAGGGGGGAGGTTGGAGGAGCTTTCTTT.

The chain uses TRBV5-1 and TRBJ2-3; 9 bases are a match to TRBD1. The CDR3 consists of 16 residues. Looked up from germline, CDR1 is SGHRS and CDR2 is YFSETQ. Germline trimming cut 0 bases from V and 1 base from J; bases unmatched to any gene: 3. Here the CDR3 DNA reads TGCGCCAGCAGCTTGGGCGGACAGGGGCGCACAGATACGCAGTATTTT. This sequence encodes CASSLGGQGRTDTQYF.

This rearrangement joins TRBV6-5 to TRBJ2-7, with 7 bases aligning to TRBD1. J gave up 2 bases and V 6 bases, and 4 bases lay outside the gene matches. CDR3 length: 13 amino acids. Germline values: CDR1 MNHEY, CDR2 SVGAGI. The CDR3 protein is CASRDREPYEQYF. The CDR3 DNA sequence: TGTGCCAGCAGAGACAGGGAACCCTACGAGCAGTACTTC.

The chain joins TRBV6-5 to TRBJ2-2; the match to TRBD1 covers 8 bases. From germline, CDR1 is MNHEY and CDR2 SVGAGI. After removal of 6 bases from V and 4 bases from J, the junction contained 7 bases not matched to a gene. This CDR3 has 15 amino acids. CDR3 residues: CASRIWTGPTGELFF. In DNA form, the CDR3 reads TGTGCCAGCAGGATCTGGACAGGGCCCACCGGGGAGCTGTTTTTT.

J is TRBJ1-6 and V is TRBV6-2 or TRBV6-3, with a possible D match to TRBD1 (6 bases). The CDR3 sequence is 14 residues long. V was clipped by 5 bases and J by 6 bases, with 11 bases between them. Germline loops: CDR1 MNHEY, CDR2 SVGEGT. CDR3 residues: CASSLQGINSPLHF. CDR3 coding DNA: TGTGCCAGCAGTCTACAGGGAATTAATTCACCCCTCCACTTT.

Worth noting for this clone: Other DNA sequences from this sample encode an identical CDR3 as well. The rearrangement uses TRBV5-1 and TRBJ2-2; TRBD2 matches at 8 bases. J lost 8 bases, V lost 5 bases, and 23 bases had no gene match. The germline V gene encodes CDR1 SGHRS and CDR2 YFSETQ. This CDR3 comprises 19 residues. CDR3 in DNA: TGCGCCAGCAGTTATCCCGCGGGGGGCACGGGGTTTCTGGCTGGGGAGCTGTTTTTT. Residues: CASSYPAGGTGFLAGELFF.

J is TRBJ2-1 and V is TRBV9, with TRBD2 identical over 16 bases. The CDR3 totals 22 residues. Germline lookup yields CDR1 SGDLS and CDR2 YYNGEE. V trimming: 3 bases; J trimming: 0 bases; junction bases outside the gene matches: 15. CDR3 amino acids: CASSDNLPGTSGRVPSYNEQFF. CDR3 coding DNA: TGTGCCAGCAGCGACAATCTGCCCGGGACTAGCGGGAGGGTGCCCTCCTACAATGAGCAGTTCTTC.

Only one count was recorded for this clone. The chain joins TRBV6-1 to TRBJ2-3; D is perhaps TRBD2 (5 bases). Germline CDR1 MNHNS, CDR2 SASEGT. Trimming pared 3 bases from V and 4 bases from J, leaving 17 bases between. This CDR3 comprises 16 residues. This chain's CDR3 is CASSDFLAPGPDTQYF. Here the CDR3 DNA reads TGTGCCAGCAGTGACTTCCTAGCCCCTGGTCCAGATACGCAGTATTTT.

V gene TRBV5-4 combines with J gene TRBJ1-2, with TRBD1 as a possible D gene (5 bases). V was shortened by 4 bases and J by 4 bases, with 14 bases between the two germline ends. The CDR3 totals 14 residues. The germline V gene encodes CDR1 SGHNT and CDR2 YYREEE (reference sequence). CDR3 in amino acids: CASSPAGRVYGYTF. CDR3 sequence (DNA): TGTGCCAGCAGCCCCGCGGGCAGGGTCTATGGCTACACCTTC.

The chain couples TRBV28 to TRBJ1-3; 8 nucleotides align to TRBD1. Looked up from germline, CDR1 is MDHEN and CDR2 is SYDVKM. Trimming removed 2 bases from V and 5 bases from J; junction bases left unmatched: 2. The CDR3 runs to 14 residues. CDR3 amino acids: CASSLQGARNTIYF. CDR3 nucleotides: TGTGCCAGCAGTTTACAGGGGGCGAGAAACACCATATATTTT.

This clone was counted a single time. DNA for the CDR3: TGTGCCAGCAGCCTCTTCTCCTGGCCCGCGAACACCGGGGAGCTGTTTTTT. It is translated as CASSLFSWPANTGELFF. J is TRBJ2-2 and V is TRBV3-1 (or the pseudogene TRBV3-2); D is unresolved. Germline assignment: CDR1 LGHDT and CDR2 YNNKEL (reference sequence). Trimming cost V 4 bases and J 0 bases, with 15 bases left between them. CDR3 length: 17 amino acids.

The chain has TRBV25-1 and TRBJ1-6; D not resolved. In germline, CDR1 is MGHDK, CDR2 SYGVNS. V was pared by 1 base and J by 5 bases, with 9 bases between. This CDR3 comprises 15 residues. The CDR3 DNA reads TGTGCCAGCAGTGAATGGGCCAGCGATAATTCACCCCTCCACTTT. Translation: CASSEWASDNSPLHF.

The rearrangement links TRBV2 to TRBJ2-7; 7 nucleotides agree with TRBD1. CDR3 length: 12 amino acids. V lost 11 bases, J lost 5 bases, and 9 bases stayed unmatched. Germline V lookup: CDR1 SNHLY, CDR2 FYNNEI. The CDR3 sequence: CAQGQTLDEQYF. The DNA for the CDR3 is TGTGCCCAGGGACAGACCTTGGACGAGCAGTACTTC.

This chain joins TRBV9 and TRBJ2-1; D is unclear. CDR1 is SGDLS, CDR2 YYNGEE, per germline. V was shortened by 0 bases and J by 5 bases, with 12 bases between the two germline ends. The CDR3 is made up of 15 amino acids. CDR3 amino acids: CASSVELAIHNEQFF. Here the CDR3 DNA reads TGTGCCAGCAGCGTAGAGTTGGCTATCCACAATGAGCAGTTCTTC.

The chain is built from TRBV15 and TRBJ2-1, with 7 positions matching TRBD2. CDR3 length: 15 amino acids. The germline V gene has CDR1 LNHNV and CDR2 YYDKDF (reference sequence). V lost 1 base, J lost 1 base, and 1 base stayed unmatched. The CDR3 DNA reads TGTGCCACCAGCAGAGCGGGACTATCCTACAATGAGCAGTTCTTC. This sequence encodes CATSRAGLSYNEQFF.

V gene TRBV6-2 or TRBV6-3 combines with J gene TRBJ1-2; D is ambiguous. From germline, CDR1 is MNHEY and CDR2 SVGEGT. The CDR3 loop spans 13 amino acids. The germline V and J ends were trimmed by 2 bases and 8 bases, with 12 bases remaining between them. The DNA for the CDR3 is TGTGCCAGCAGTTACCTGGGGATCGGCGGCTACACCTTC. It yields the protein CASSYLGIGGYTF.

This clone has just one count. The chain has TRBV7-9 and TRBJ2-5; no firm D call. The germline V gene has CDR1 SEHNR and CDR2 FQNEAQ (reference sequence). This CDR3 comprises 12 residues. Trimming shortened V by 5 bases and J by 4 bases, and 8 bases separated the two germline ends. The CDR3, as DNA: TGTGCCAGCAGCCGGAAGGGAGAGACCCAGTACTTC. This translates into CASSRKGETQYF.

J is TRBJ2-1 and V is TRBV6-6, with 12 bases that match TRBD2. Germline CDR1 is MNHNY and CDR2 is SVGAGI (reference sequence). The CDR3 contains 16 residues. V was clipped by 5 bases and J by 3 bases; unmatched bases: 5. The CDR3 loop is CASSSRTSGIYNEQFF. The CDR3 region has the DNA TGTGCCAGCAGTAGCCGGACTAGCGGGATCTACAATGAGCAGTTCTTC.

J is TRBJ2-5 and V is TRBV5-1; 8 nucleotides agree with TRBD2. Germline lookup yields CDR1 SGHRS and CDR2 YFSETQ. After removal of 4 bases from V and 2 bases from J, the junction contained 4 bases not matched to a gene. The CDR3 length is 14 residues. The CDR3, as DNA: TGCGCCAGCAGCGGAGGGACTAGACAAGAGACCCAGTACTTC. It translates to CASSGGTRQETQYF.

This clone was observed once. The chain joins TRBV5-1 to TRBJ2-7; tentatively, D is TRBD1 (6 bases). V lost 0 bases, J lost 2 bases, and 12 bases lay in between. CDR1 and CDR2 (germline): SGHRS, YFSETQ. The CDR3 covers 15 residues. The CDR3: CASSLGTVEPYEQYF. CDR3 nucleotide sequence: TGCGCCAGCAGCTTGGGGACAGTCGAACCCTACGAGCAGTACTTC.